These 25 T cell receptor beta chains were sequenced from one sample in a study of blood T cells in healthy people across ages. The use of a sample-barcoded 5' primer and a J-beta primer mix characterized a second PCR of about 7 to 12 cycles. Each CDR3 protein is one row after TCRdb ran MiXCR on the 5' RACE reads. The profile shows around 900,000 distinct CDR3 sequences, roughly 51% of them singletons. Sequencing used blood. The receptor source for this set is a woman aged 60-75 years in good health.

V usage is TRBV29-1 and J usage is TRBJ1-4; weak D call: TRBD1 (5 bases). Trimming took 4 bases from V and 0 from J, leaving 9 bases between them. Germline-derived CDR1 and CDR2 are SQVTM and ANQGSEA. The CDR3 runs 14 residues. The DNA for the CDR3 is TGCAGCGTTGGGGGCGCGGCAACTAATGAAAAACTGTTTTTT. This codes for CSVGGAATNEKLFF.

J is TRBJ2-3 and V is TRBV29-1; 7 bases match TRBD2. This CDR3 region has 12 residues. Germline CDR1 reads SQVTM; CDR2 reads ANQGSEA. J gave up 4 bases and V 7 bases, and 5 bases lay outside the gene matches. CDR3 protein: CSGGRPPDTQYF. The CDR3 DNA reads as TGCAGCGGCGGGAGACCTCCAGATACGCAGTATTTT.

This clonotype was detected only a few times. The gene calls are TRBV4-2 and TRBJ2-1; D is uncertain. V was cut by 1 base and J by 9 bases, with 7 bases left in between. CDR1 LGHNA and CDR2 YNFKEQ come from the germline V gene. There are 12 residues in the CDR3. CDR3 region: CASSQAGVEQFF. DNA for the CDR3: TGTGCCAGCAGCCAAGCCGGAGTTGAGCAGTTCTTC.

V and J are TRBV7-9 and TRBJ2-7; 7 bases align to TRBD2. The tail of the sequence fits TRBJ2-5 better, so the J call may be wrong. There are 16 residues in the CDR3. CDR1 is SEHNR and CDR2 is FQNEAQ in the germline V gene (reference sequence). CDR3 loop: CASSPERAGATETQYF. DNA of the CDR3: TGTGCCAGCAGCCCGGAGCGGGCGGGAGCTACAGAGACCCAGTACTTC.

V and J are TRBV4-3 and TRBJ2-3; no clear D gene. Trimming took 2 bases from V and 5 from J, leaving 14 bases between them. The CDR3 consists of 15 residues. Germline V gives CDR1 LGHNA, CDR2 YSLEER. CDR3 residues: CASSQQGLGKDTQYF. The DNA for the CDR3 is TGCGCCAGCAGCCAACAAGGGCTGGGCAAAGATACGCAGTATTTT.

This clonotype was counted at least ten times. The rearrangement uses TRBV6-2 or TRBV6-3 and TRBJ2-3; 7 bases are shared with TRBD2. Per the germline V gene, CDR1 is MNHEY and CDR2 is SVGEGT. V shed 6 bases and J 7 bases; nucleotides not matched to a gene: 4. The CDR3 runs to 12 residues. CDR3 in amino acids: CASSPRGYTQYF. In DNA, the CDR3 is TGTGCCAGCAGCCCGCGGGGGTATACGCAGTATTTT.

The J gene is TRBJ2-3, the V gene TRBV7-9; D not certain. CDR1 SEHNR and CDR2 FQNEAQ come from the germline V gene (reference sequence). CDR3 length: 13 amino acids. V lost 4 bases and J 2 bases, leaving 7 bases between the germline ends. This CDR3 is CASSYGDTDTQYF. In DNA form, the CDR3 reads TGTGCCAGCAGCTATGGGGACACAGATACGCAGTATTTT. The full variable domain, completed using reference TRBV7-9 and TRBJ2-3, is DTGVSQNPRHKITKRGQNVTFRCDPISEHNRLYWYRQTLGQGPEFLTYFQNEAQLEKSRLLSDRFSAERPKGSFSTLEIQRTEQGDSAMYLCASSYGDTDTQYFGPGTRLTVL.

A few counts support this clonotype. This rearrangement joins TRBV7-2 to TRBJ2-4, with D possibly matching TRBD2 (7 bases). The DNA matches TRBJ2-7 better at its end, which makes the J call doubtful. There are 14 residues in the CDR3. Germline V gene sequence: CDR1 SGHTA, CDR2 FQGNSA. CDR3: CASSSQGRGYEQYF. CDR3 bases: TGTGCCAGCAGCTCCCAGGGGCGGGGGTACGAGCAGTACTTC.

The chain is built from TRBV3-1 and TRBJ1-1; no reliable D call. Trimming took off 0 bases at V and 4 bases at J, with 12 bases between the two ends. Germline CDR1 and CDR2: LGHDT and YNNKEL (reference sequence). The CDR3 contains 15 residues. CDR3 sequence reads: CASSQEVGFTTEAFF. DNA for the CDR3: TGTGCCAGCAGCCAAGAGGTCGGTTTCACCACTGAAGCTTTCTTT.

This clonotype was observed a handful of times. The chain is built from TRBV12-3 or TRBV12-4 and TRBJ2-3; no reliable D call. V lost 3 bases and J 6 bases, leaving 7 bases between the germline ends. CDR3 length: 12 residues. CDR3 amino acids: CASSFNSDTQYF. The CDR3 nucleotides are TGTGCCAGCAGTTTCAACTCGGATACGCAGTATTTT.

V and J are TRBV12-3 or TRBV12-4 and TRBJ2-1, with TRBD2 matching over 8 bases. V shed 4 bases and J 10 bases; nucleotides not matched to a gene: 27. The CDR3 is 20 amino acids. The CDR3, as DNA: TGTGCCAGCAGTTCAATCCAACGAGGACCAAGATCAGGACTAGCCGTCGAGCAGTTCTTC. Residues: CASSSIQRGPRSGLAVEQFF.

As DNA, the CDR3 is TGCGCCAGCAGCCAAGATTATGAGGGCCCGATGAAAGAGACCCAGTTCTTC. Encoded protein: CASSQDYEGPMKETQFF. The chain couples TRBV4-3 to TRBJ2-1, with a possible D match to TRBD2 (5 bases). The CDR3 contains 17 residues. Deletions cut 0 bases from V and 13 bases from J, with 25 bases between. Germline CDR1 LGHNA, CDR2 YSLEER.

The CDR3 sequence is CAIGGQTRTSSYEQYF. For the CDR3, the DNA is TGTGCCATTGGGGGACAGACTAGGACTAGCTCCTACGAGCAGTACTTC. V and J are TRBV2 and TRBJ2-7, with D perhaps TRBD1 or TRBD2 (7 bases each). Per the germline V gene, CDR1 is SNHLY and CDR2 is FYNNEI. This CDR3 contains 16 residues. V gave up 10 bases and J gave up 0 bases, with 22 bases separating them.

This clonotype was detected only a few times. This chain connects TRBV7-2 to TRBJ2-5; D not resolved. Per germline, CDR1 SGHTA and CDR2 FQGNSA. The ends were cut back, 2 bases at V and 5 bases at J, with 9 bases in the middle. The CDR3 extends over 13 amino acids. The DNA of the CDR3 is TGTGCCAGCAGCTTAAGGGCGTCGGAGACCCAGTACTTC. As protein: CASSLRASETQYF.

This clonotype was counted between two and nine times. CDR3 sequence reads: CASQGPDTQYF. The CDR3 nucleotides read TGTGCCAGCCAGGGCCCAGATACGCAGTATTTT. The chain joins TRBV6-5 to TRBJ2-3; possible D gene TRBD1, 5 bases. The ends were cut back, 8 bases at V and 4 bases at J, with 7 bases in the middle. Germline V CDR1 and CDR2: MNHEY, SVGAGI. The CDR3 loop spans 11 amino acids.

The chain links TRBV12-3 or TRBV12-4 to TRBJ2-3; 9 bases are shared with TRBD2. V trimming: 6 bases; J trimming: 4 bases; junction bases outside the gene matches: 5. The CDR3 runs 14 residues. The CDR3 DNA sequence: TGTGCCAGCAGAATAGCGGGAGTGGCAGATACGCAGTATTTT. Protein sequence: CASRIAGVADTQYF.

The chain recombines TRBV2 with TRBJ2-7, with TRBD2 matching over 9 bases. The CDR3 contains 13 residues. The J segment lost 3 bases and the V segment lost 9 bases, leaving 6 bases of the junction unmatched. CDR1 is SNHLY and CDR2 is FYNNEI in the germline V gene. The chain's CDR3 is CASHRLADYEQYF. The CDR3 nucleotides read TGTGCCAGTCATAGACTAGCGGACTACGAGCAGTACTTC. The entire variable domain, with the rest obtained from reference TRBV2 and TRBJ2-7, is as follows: EPEVTQTPSHQVTQMGQEVILRCVPISNHLYFYWYRQILGQKVEFLVSFYNNEISEKSEIFDDQFSVERPDGSNFTLKIRSTKLEDSAMYFCASHRLADYEQYFGPGTRLTVT.

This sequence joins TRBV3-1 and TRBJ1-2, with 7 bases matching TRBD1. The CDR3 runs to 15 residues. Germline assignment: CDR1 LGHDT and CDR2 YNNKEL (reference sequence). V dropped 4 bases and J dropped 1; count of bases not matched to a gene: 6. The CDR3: CASSPRDRYNYGYTF. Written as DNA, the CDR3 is TGTGCCAGCAGCCCCCGGGACAGATATAACTATGGCTACACCTTC. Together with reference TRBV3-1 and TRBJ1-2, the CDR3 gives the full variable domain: DTAVSQTPKYLVTQMGNDKSIKCEQNLGHDTMYWYKQDSKKFLKIMFSYNNKELIINETVPNRFSPKSPDKAHLNLHINSLELGDSAVYFCASSPRDRYNYGYTFGSGTRLTVV.

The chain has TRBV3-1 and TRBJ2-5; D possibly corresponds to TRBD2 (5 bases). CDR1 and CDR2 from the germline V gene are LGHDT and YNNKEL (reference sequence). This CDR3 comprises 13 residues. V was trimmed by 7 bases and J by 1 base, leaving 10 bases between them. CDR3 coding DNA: TGTGCCAGCACTCTAGCTTCCCAAGAGACCCAGTACTTC. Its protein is CASTLASQETQYF.

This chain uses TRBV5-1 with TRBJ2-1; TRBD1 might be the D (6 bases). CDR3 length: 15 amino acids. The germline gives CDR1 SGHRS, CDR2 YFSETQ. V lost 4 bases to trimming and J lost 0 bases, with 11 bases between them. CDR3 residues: CASSRTGSSYNEQFF. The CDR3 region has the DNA TGCGCCAGCAGCAGAACAGGGAGCTCCTACAATGAGCAGTTCTTC. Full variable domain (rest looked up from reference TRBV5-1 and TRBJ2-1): KAGVTQTPRYLIKTRGQQVTLSCSPISGHRSVSWYQQTPGQGLQFLFEYFSETQRNKGNFPGRFSGRQFSNSRSEMNVSTLELGDSALYLCASSRTGSSYNEQFFGPGTRLTVL.

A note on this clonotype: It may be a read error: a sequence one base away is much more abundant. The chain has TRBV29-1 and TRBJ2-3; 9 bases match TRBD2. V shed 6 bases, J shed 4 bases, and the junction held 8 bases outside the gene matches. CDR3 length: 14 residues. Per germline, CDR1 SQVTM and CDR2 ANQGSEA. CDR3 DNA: TGCAGCGTCTCTAGCGGGAAGGCTGCAGATACGCAGTATTTT. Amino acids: CSVSSGKAADTQYF.

This CDR3 is CSAATGTGSPDTQYF. For the CDR3, the DNA is TGCAGTGCTGCGACCGGGACAGGGAGTCCAGATACGCAGTATTTT. V is TRBV20-1 and J is TRBJ2-3; TRBD1 matches at 9 bases. The CDR3 covers 15 residues. V lost 5 bases to trimming and J lost 4 bases; unmatched junction nucleotides: 10. Germline V gene sequence: CDR1 DFQATT, CDR2 SNEGSKA (reference sequence).

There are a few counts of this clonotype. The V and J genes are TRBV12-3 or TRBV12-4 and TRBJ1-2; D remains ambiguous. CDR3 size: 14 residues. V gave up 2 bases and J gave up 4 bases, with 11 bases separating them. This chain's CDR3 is CASSLTGPLYGYTF. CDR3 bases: TGTGCCAGCAGTTTAACCGGGCCCCTCTATGGCTACACCTTC.

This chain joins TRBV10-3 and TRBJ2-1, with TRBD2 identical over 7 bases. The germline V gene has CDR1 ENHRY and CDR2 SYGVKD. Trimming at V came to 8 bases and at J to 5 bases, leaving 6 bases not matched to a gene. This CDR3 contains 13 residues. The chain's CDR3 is CAIGGESNNEQFF. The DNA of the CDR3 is TGTGCCATCGGGGGGGAGAGTAACAATGAGCAGTTCTTC.

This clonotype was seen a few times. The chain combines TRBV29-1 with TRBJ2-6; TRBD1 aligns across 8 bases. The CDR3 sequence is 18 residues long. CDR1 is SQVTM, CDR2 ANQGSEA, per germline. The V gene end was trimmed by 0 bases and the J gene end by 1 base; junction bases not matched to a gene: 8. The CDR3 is CSVEDPRGQLSGANVLTF. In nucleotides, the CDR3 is TGCAGCGTTGAAGATCCCAGGGGGCAACTTTCTGGGGCCAACGTCCTGACTTTC.